What follows are 9 T cell receptor beta chains derived from one specimen sequenced in a study of T cells in localized non-small cell lung cancer. The table came from immunoSEQ multiplex PCR; TCRdb's copy has only in-frame clones and leaves some out. The table has tens of thousands of clones, around 87% seen once. The specimen was peripheral blood, collected before any cancer treatment. These receptor sequences come from a man aged 18-55 years with stage I lung adenocarcinoma.

Details on this clone: Germline and junction disagree at one end, which may indicate a read error. The chain is built from TRBV7-2 and TRBJ1-2; D call uncertain. There are 15 residues in the CDR3. Germline lookup yields CDR1 SGHTA and CDR2 FQGNSA. The DNA of the CDR3 is TGTGCCAGCAGCTTAGGACCAACCTTAAACTATGGCTGCACCTTC. Its translation is CASSLGPTLNYGCTF.

V is TRBV10-2 and J is TRBJ1-5; D is possibly TRBD1 (6 bases). The CDR3 runs to 15 residues. Germline lookup yields CDR1 WSHSY and CDR2 SAAADI. V was shortened by 4 bases and J by 7 bases, with 17 bases between the two germline ends. CDR3 sequence: CASSGWGQGSQPQHF. In DNA form, the CDR3 reads TGCGCCAGCAGTGGATGGGGGCAGGGGAGCCAGCCCCAGCATTTT.

The chain couples TRBV5-1 to TRBJ1-2; the match to TRBD1 covers 7 bases. V lost 4 bases to trimming and J lost 8 bases; unmatched junction nucleotides: 11. This CDR3 is built from 14 residues. Germline CDR1 is SGHRS and CDR2 is YFSETQ. The CDR3 DNA reads as TGCGCCAGCAGCCAGACAGGGTCCGGGCGGGGCTACACCTTC. This sequence encodes CASSQTGSGRGYTF.

This clone was seen only a few times. This chain connects TRBV7-9 to TRBJ1-2, with no clear D. V was cut by 1 base and J by 5 bases, with 14 bases left in between. Per germline, CDR1 SEHNR and CDR2 FQNEAQ (reference sequence). This CDR3 is 15 amino acids long. The CDR3 spells CASSLEATILYGYTF. CDR3 coding DNA: TGTGCCAGCAGCTTAGAGGCTACGATACTTTATGGCTACACCTTC.

As for this clone: Relative to the germline gene, one junction end is altered; a read error may explain this. V and J are TRBV7-9 and TRBJ2-7; D is unclear. Germline CDR1 SEHNR, CDR2 FQNEAQ (reference sequence). The CDR3 has 12 amino acids. CDR3 in DNA: TGTGCCAGCAGCTACGGACGACTCGACCAACACTTC. Its protein product is CASSYGRLDQHF.

V usage is TRBV6-1 and J usage is TRBJ2-7, with TRBD1 as a possible D gene (7 bases). Germline-derived CDR1 and CDR2 are MNHNS and SASEGT. This CDR3 contains 13 residues. The ends were cut back, 10 bases at V and 2 bases at J, with 15 bases in the middle. The CDR3 here is CATLRGVTYEQYF. DNA of the CDR3: TGTGCCACCCTCAGGGGGGTGACCTACGAGCAGTACTTC.

The V and J genes are TRBV27 and TRBJ1-2; TRBD1 aligns across 12 bases. The V segment lost 5 bases and the J segment 4 bases; nucleotides outside the gene matches: 11. There are 17 residues in the CDR3. CDR1 is MNHEY and CDR2 is SMNVEV in the germline V gene (reference sequence). CDR3 nucleotides: TGTGCCAGCAGTACCAGGGACAGGGGGCACCCCCGCTATGGCTACACCTTC. Translating gives CASSTRDRGHPRYGYTF.

This chain joins TRBV2 and TRBJ2-1; TRBD2 aligns across 9 bases. This CDR3 spans 15 amino acids. Germline trimming cut 8 bases from V and 2 bases from J; bases unmatched to any gene: 7. Germline V lookup: CDR1 SNHLY, CDR2 FYNNEI. CDR3 sequence (DNA): TGTGCCAGCGGGCCAGCGGGGGGCACCTACAATGAGCAGTTCTTC. This translates into CASGPAGGTYNEQFF.

V gene TRBV4-2 combines with J gene TRBJ2-7; the D gene is possibly TRBD2 (5 bases). V was trimmed by 0 bases and J by 4 bases, leaving 10 bases between them. Germline CDR1 is LGHNA and CDR2 is YNFKEQ. This CDR3 is 14 amino acids long. CDR3 nucleotides: TGTGCCAGCAGCCAAGATAGAGGGAATTACGAGCAGTACTTC. Its protein is CASSQDRGNYEQYF.